This TCR beta chain is from a study of blood T cell repertoires in COVID-19. Study background: Specimens from acute and convalescent COVID-19 originated in the United States, Italy and Spain. T cells, B-cell-depleted T cells, or PBMCs provided the cDNA or gDNA that served as material.

The CDR3 loop spans 20 amino acids. V was trimmed by 0 bases and J by 2 bases, leaving 22 bases between them. Germline CDR1 and CDR2: LNHNV and YYDKDF (reference sequence). This clone appeared a single time. TCRdb's copy holds only in-frame clones and misses some; the assay was immunoSEQ multiplex PCR. Among about 140,000 clones listed, approximately 82% were seen once. V and J are TRBV15 and TRBJ1-4; possible D gene TRBD1, 6 bases. Sequencing was performed on peripheral blood. This sequence was found in a human donor in a cohort sampled during active COVID-19. CDR3 region: CATSRDRGLRRGGTNEKLFF. In DNA form, the CDR3 reads TGTGCCACCAGCAGAGATAGAGGTCTTCGGCGGGGGGGCACTAATGAAAAACTGTTTTTT.